Below are 18 T cell receptor beta chains sequenced from a single sample in a study of blood T cell repertoires in COVID-19 (dated by TCRdb to the early 2020s). The method behind the library was the immunoSEQ multiplex PCR assay. TCRdb obtained this table from immuneACCESS and retained in-frame rearrangements with V and J assigned. These tables miss some clones; where compared with another copy, unresolved V genes account for less than half of the shortfall, and the remainder is unexplained. For this sample there are over 250,000 clones; roughly 90% appear just once. Jointly, the top ten make up 1.9% of the sample. The material sequenced was PBMCs or T cells enriched from blood (not recorded which). Every receptor here comes from a woman aged 55-70 years who had recovered from COVID-19.

This CDR3 reads CASQGDFLGETQYF. For the CDR3, the DNA is TGTGCCAGCCAAGGGGACTTTTTGGGGGAGACCCAGTACTTC. The rearrangement links TRBV28 to TRBJ2-5, with D perhaps matching TRBD2 (6 bases). From germline, CDR1 is MDHEN and CDR2 SYDVKM. Trimming took off 8 bases at V and 5 bases at J, with 18 bases between the two ends. The length of the CDR3 is 14 residues.

This sequence joins TRBV2 and TRBJ2-5; 7 nucleotides agree with TRBD2. Germline V gene data show CDR1 as SNHLY and CDR2 as FYNNEI. J gave up 4 bases and V 7 bases, and 9 bases lay outside the gene matches. CDR3 length equals 14 residues. CDR3 bases: TGTGCCAGCACTTTGGGCGGGGGAGGAGAGACCCAGTACTTC. Translating it yields CASTLGGGGETQYF.

The chain links TRBV7-9 to TRBJ2-3, with TRBD2 matching over 14 bases. The trim removed 5 bases at V and 4 bases at J, leaving 11 bases unmatched. The CDR3 runs to 18 residues. Per the germline V gene, CDR1 is SEHNR and CDR2 is FQNEAQ (reference sequence). CDR3 residues: CASSPLGLAGASPDTQYF. DNA of the CDR3: TGTGCCAGCAGCCCTCTGGGACTAGCGGGAGCCTCCCCAGATACGCAGTATTTT.

This chain uses TRBV6-1 with TRBJ2-7; tentative D call: TRBD1 (6 bases). Germline-derived CDR1 and CDR2 are MNHNS and SASEGT. V shed 0 bases and J shed 4 bases, with 16 bases lying between them. The CDR3 has 16 amino acids. Here the CDR3 DNA reads TGTGCCAGCAGTGAAGCTAGTAGGGACAACCCTTACGAGCAGTACTTC. It codes for CASSEASRDNPYEQYF.

CDR3 in amino acids: CASSLPGQGAEQYF. The CDR3 coding sequence is TGTGCCAGCAGTTTGCCGGGACAGGGCGCCGAGCAGTACTTC. The V gene is TRBV28, the J gene TRBJ2-7; 9 bases match TRBD1. The V and J ends lost 3 bases and 6 bases, in that order; junction bases with no gene match: 6. Germline values: CDR1 MDHEN, CDR2 SYDVKM. The CDR3 runs to 14 residues.

The rearrangement links TRBV6-5 to TRBJ2-1, with 7 positions matching TRBD2. With V trimmed by 2 bases and J by 13 bases, 11 bases remained unmatched. Looked up from germline, CDR1 is MNHEY and CDR2 is SVGAGI. The CDR3 spans 14 residues. The chain's CDR3 is CASSYGTTKEDQFF. DNA for the CDR3: TGTGCCAGCAGTTACGGGACTACTAAAGAGGATCAGTTCTTC.

Only a few counts were recorded for this clone. V is TRBV28 and J is TRBJ1-2; 8 bases match TRBD1. Trimming at V came to 0 bases and at J to 0 bases, leaving 6 bases not matched to a gene. This CDR3 spans 17 amino acids. Germline lookup yields CDR1 MDHEN and CDR2 SYDVKM. In DNA, the CDR3 is TGTGCCAGCAGTTTATGGCCAGGGGGCTCCCCTAACTATGGCTACACCTTC. Protein sequence: CASSLWPGGSPNYGYTF.

This clone was counted a single time. This chain links TRBV2 with TRBJ1-4; D remains ambiguous. The germline V gene has CDR1 SNHLY and CDR2 FYNNEI. This CDR3 is 12 amino acids long. Trimming removed 5 bases from V and 3 bases from J, with 4 bases in between. CDR3 sequence: CASSISNEKLFF. In DNA, the CDR3 is TGTGCCAGCAGTATCTCTAATGAAAAACTGTTTTTT.

The chain has TRBV6-4 and TRBJ1-6; D is perhaps TRBD1 (5 bases). The V and J ends lost 3 bases and 9 bases respectively, with 12 bases between them. The CDR3 extends over 14 amino acids. CDR1 is MRHNA and CDR2 is SNTAGT in the germline V gene. The CDR3 coding sequence is TGTGCCAGCAGTGAACAAGGGGATAGTTCACCCCTCCACTTT. Protein product: CASSEQGDSSPLHF.

The chain recombines TRBV7-8 with TRBJ1-2; the D gene is possibly TRBD1 (5 bases). The V end lost 2 bases, the J end lost 1 base, and 14 bases lay between the germline ends. Germline V gene sequence: CDR1 SGHVS, CDR2 FQNEAQ. The length of the CDR3 is 16 residues. The CDR3 DNA is TGTGCCAGCAGCTTAACAGGCCAAGGCCTTAACTATGGCTACACCTTC. This codes for CASSLTGQGLNYGYTF.

To note about this clone: The sample has other DNA sequences that encode this CDR3 too. V gene TRBV3-1 (or the pseudogene TRBV3-2) combines with J gene TRBJ1-1; D ambiguous. This CDR3 comprises 13 residues. With 1 base removed from V and 2 bases from J, the gap between germline ends came to 5 bases. Germline lookup yields CDR1 LGHDT and CDR2 YNNKEL (reference sequence). CDR3 nucleotides: TGTGCCAGCAGCCAAGGAGCAAACACTGAAGCTTTCTTT. This translates into CASSQGANTEAFF.

This chain uses TRBV27 with TRBJ1-2, with D perhaps TRBD1 (6 bases). Trimming cost V 0 bases and J 3 bases, with 11 bases left between them. Germline V gene data show CDR1 as MNHEY and CDR2 as SMNVEV (reference sequence). The CDR3 has 15 residues. Here the CDR3 reads CASSLSPGEHYGYTF. CDR3 DNA: TGTGCCAGCAGTTTATCTCCAGGGGAACACTATGGCTACACCTTC.

The V and J genes are TRBV6-5 and TRBJ2-7, with D possibly being TRBD2 (6 bases). CDR3 length: 14 amino acids. CDR1 is MNHEY and CDR2 is SVGAGI in the germline V gene. V dropped 7 bases and J dropped 3 bases, with 16 bases sitting between them. The CDR3 protein is CASKEIFSGYEQYF. Here the CDR3 DNA reads TGTGCCAGCAAGGAAATTTTTAGCGGCTACGAGCAGTACTTC.

J is TRBJ1-2 and V is TRBV2; D is unresolved. The germline V gene has CDR1 SNHLY and CDR2 FYNNEI. CDR3 length: 11 amino acids. V was trimmed by 5 bases and J by 4 bases, leaving 5 bases between them. The CDR3: CASSSGYGYTF. In DNA, the CDR3 is TGTGCCAGCAGTTCCGGCTATGGCTACACCTTC.

The chain has TRBV27 and TRBJ2-3; TRBD2 aligns across 8 bases. V shed 6 bases and J 0 bases; nucleotides not matched to a gene: 5. Looked up from germline, CDR1 is MNHEY and CDR2 is SMNVEV (reference sequence). This CDR3 has 15 amino acids. Here the CDR3 DNA reads TGTGCCAGCAGGTTTAGCGGGGTTAGCACAGATACGCAGTATTTT. Its protein product is CASRFSGVSTDTQYF.

The chain joins TRBV5-5 to TRBJ2-7; TRBD1 matches at 8 bases. Germline V CDR1 and CDR2: SGHKS, YYEKEE (reference sequence). With 5 bases clipped from V and 2 bases from J, the junction kept 12 bases outside the gene matches. This CDR3 has 16 amino acids. The DNA for the CDR3 is TGTGCCAGCAGTCCACGAGTAGGGACAGGAGCCTACGAGCAGTACTTC. Translated, it gives CASSPRVGTGAYEQYF.

The CDR3 is CASSGSPGQGAFF. CDR3 in DNA: TGTGCCAGCAGCGGAAGTCCGGGACAGGGTGCTTTCTTT. J is TRBJ1-1 and V is TRBV7-3; 9 positions match TRBD1. The CDR3 runs to 13 residues. V lost 5 bases, J lost 11 bases, and 9 bases stayed unmatched. Germline CDR1 SGHTA, CDR2 FQGTGA.

This chain connects TRBV3-1 (or the pseudogene TRBV3-2) to TRBJ2-5; no definite D call. Trimming shortened V by 3 bases and J by 0 bases, and 11 bases separated the two germline ends. The length of the CDR3 is 15 residues. Germline loops: CDR1 LGHDT, CDR2 YNNKEL (reference sequence). The CDR3: CASSQMSTYQETQYF. The CDR3 DNA sequence: TGTGCCAGCAGCCAGATGAGTACGTACCAAGAGACCCAGTACTTC.